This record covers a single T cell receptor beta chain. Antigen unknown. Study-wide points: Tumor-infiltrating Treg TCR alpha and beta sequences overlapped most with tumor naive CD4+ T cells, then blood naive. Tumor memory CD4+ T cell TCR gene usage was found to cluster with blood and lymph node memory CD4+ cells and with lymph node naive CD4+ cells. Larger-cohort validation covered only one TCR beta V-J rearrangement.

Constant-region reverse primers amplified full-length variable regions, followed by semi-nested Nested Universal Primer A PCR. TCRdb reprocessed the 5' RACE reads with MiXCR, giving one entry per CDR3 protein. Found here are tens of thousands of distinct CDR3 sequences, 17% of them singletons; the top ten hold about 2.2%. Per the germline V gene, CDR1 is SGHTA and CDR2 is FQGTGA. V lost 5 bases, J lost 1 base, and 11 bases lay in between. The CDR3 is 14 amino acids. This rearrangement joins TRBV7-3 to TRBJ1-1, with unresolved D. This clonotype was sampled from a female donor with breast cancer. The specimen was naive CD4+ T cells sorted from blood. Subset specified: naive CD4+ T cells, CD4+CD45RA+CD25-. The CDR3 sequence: CASSPQAGNTEAFF. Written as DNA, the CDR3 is TGTGCCAGCAGCCCTCAGGCGGGGAACACTGAAGCTTTCTTT.